This TCR beta chain stems from a study of T cell changes during pregnancy in multiple sclerosis. The CDR3 runs to 19 residues. The trim removed 3 bases at V and 0 bases at J, leaving 9 bases unmatched. From germline, CDR1 is SGHRS and CDR2 YFSETQ. Sequencing used immunoSEQ multiplex PCR; TCRdb keeps in-frame clones, though not all of them. The table shows some 43,000 clones, with approximately 87% occurring only once. Sequenced material: peripheral blood, taken in the first trimester of pregnancy. The sequence derives from a female donor in good health, enrolled as a control in a pregnancy study. J is TRBJ1-6 and V is TRBV5-1; 10 bases align to TRBD1. For the CDR3, the DNA is TGCGCCAGCAGCTCATCCCTGACAGGGGGCTTCTCCTATAATTCACCCCTCCACTTT. Its protein is CASSSSLTGGFSYNSPLHF.